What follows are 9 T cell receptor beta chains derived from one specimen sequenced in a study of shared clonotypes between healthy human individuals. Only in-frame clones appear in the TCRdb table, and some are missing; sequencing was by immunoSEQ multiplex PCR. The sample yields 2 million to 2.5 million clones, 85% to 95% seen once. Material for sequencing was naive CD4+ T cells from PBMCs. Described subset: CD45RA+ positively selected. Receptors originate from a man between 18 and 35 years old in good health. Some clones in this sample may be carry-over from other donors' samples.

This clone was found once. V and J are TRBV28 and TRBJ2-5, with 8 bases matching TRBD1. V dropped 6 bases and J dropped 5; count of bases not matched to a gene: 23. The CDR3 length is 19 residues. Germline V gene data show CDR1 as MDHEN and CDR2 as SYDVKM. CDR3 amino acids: CASSPYRPSTGGWGETQYF. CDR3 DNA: TGTGCCAGCAGCCCGTATCGCCCCAGTACAGGGGGTTGGGGGGAGACCCAGTACTTC.

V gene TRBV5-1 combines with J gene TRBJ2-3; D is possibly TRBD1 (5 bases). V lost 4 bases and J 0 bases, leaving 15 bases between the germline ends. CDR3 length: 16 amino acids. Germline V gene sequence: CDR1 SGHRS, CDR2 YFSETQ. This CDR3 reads CASSGAGLTSTDTQYF. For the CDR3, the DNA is TGCGCCAGCAGCGGGGCCGGGCTGACTAGCACAGATACGCAGTATTTT.

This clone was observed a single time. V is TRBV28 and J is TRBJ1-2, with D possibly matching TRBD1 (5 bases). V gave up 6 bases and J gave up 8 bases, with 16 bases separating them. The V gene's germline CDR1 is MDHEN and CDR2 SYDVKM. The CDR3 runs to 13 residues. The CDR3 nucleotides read TGTGCCAGCAGCGACGCGCTTGGGGGAGGCTACACCTTC. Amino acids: CASSDALGGGYTF.

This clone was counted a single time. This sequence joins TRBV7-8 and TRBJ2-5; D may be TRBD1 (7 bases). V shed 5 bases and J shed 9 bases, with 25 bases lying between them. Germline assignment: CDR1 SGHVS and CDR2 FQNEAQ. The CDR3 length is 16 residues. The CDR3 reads CASSPGGQPIGLAQYF. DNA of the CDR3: TGTGCCAGCAGCCCCGGGGGACAGCCCATCGGGCTGGCCCAGTACTTC.

CDR3 residues: CASSYGLRGANYGYTF. CDR3 DNA: TGTGCCAGCAGTTACGGGCTTAGGGGGGCTAACTATGGCTACACCTTC. The chain joins TRBV6-5 to TRBJ1-2, with TRBD1 as a possible D gene (6 bases). The germline V and J ends were trimmed by 2 bases and 0 bases, with 13 bases remaining between them. There are 16 residues in the CDR3. CDR1 is MNHEY, CDR2 SVGAGI, per germline.

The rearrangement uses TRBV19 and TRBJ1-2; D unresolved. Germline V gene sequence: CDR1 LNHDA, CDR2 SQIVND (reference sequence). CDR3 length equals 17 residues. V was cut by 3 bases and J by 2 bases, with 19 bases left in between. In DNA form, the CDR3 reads TGTGCCAGTAGTATTCTCGGCAGAACAAAGGGAAACTATGGCTACACCTTC. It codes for CASSILGRTKGNYGYTF.

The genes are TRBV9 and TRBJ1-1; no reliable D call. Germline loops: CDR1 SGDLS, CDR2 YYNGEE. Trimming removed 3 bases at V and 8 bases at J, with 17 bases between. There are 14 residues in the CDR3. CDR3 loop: CASSGERRTPEAFF. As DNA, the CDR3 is TGTGCCAGCAGCGGAGAGAGACGCACACCCGAAGCTTTCTTT.

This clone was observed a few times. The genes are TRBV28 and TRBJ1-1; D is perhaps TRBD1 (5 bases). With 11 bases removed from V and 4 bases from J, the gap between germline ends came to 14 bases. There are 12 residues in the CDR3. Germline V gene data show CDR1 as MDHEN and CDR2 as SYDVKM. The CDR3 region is CAHRRRGTEAFF. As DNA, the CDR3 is TGTGCCCACAGGAGACGTGGCACTGAAGCTTTCTTT.

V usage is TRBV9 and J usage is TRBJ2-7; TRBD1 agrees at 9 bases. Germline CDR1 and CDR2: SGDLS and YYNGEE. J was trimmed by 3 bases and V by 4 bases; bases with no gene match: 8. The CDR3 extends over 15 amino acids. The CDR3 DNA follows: TGTGCCAGCAGCCCAAGTCTGGGACAGGGCTACGAGCAGTACTTC. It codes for CASSPSLGQGYEQYF. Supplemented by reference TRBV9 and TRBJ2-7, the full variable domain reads DSGVTQTPKHLITATGQRVTLRCSPRSGDLSVYWYQQSLDQGLQFLIQYYNGEERAKGNILERFSAQQFPDLHSELNLSSLELGDSALYFCASSPSLGQGYEQYFGPGTRLTVT.